Listed below are T cell receptor beta chains from one sample, sequenced in a study of liver allograft versus peripheral blood T cells. One entry per CDR3 protein, called by TCRdb with MiXCR from the reads. The sample has roughly 1,200 distinct CDR3 sequences; under 20% are singletons. Source of these receptors: a human patient who had a liver transplant. The graft donor may be the source of some T cells. The CDR3 runs from the conserved cysteine through the conserved F or W. A D gene is named only where the DNA matches it firmly. Clone sizes are given selectively: once, few, many, or a class where the clone is expanded.

TRBJ2-1,-,TRBV29-1,medium-sized,CSVAAEQFF,TGCAGCGTTGCAGCGGAGCAGTTCTTC
TRBJ2-7,-,TRBV9,many,CASSPGTGGLFLAGAAEQYF,TGTGCCAGCAGCCCTGGGACAGGGGGACTATTTCTAGCGGGAGCCGCCGAGCAGTACTTC
TRBJ2-7,-,TRBV28,medium-sized,CASSYQIGDGYSYEQYF,TGTGCCAGCAGTTATCAAATTGGCGACGGTTACTCCTACGAGCAGTACTTC
TRBJ1-5,-,TRBV28,medium-sized,CACRREISNQPQHF,TGTGCCTGCCGCCGGGAAATCAGCAATCAGCCCCAGCATTTT
TRBJ2-3,TRBD2,TRBV18,few,CASSPYETHGRLAGASQSTDTQYF,TGTGCCAGCTCACCATACGAAACACACGGGAGACTAGCGGGAGCTTCACAAAGCACAGATACGCAGTATTTT
TRBJ2-7,-,TRBV5-5,medium-sized,CASSLAQLEQYF,TGTGCCAGCAGCTTGGCACAGCTCGAGCAGTACTTC
TRBJ1-1,TRBD1,TRBV20-1,many,CSARSTGAGTEAFF,TGCAGTGCTAGATCTACAGGGGCGGGGACTGAAGCTTTCTTT
TRBJ1-6,TRBD1,TRBV9,-,CASSDTRDSENSPLHF,TGTGCCAGCAGCGACACCCGGGACAGCGAAAATTCACCCCTCCACTTT
TRBJ2-2,-,TRBV10-3,medium-sized,CAISERGELFF,TGTGCCATCAGTGAGAGGGGGGAGCTGTTTTTT
TRBJ2-7,-,TRBV13,-,CASSLGNPYEQYF,TGTGCCAGCAGCTTGGGTAATCCCTACGAGCAGTACTTC
TRBJ2-1,-,TRBV28,medium-sized,CASSRVYNEQFF,TGTGCCAGCAGTCGTGTCTACAATGAGCAGTTCTTC
TRBJ1-3,-,TRBV6-1,-,CASSAYWPGTIYF,TGTGCCAGCAGCGCGTACTGGCCCGGGACCATATATTTT
TRBJ1-2,-,TRBV27,medium-sized,CASSRDGYYGYTF,TGTGCCAGCAGTCGGGACGGTTACTATGGCTACACCTTC
TRBJ2-7,-,TRBV7-9,many,CASSLGAVTYEQYF,TGTGCCAGCAGCTTAGGGGCTGTAACCTACGAGCAGTACTTC
TRBJ1-2,-,TRBV6-5,few,CASSPDDGYTF,TGTGCCAGCAGCCCGGACGATGGCTACACCTTC
TRBJ2-7,-,TRBV5-6,medium-sized,CASSSAGSSYEQYF,TGTGCCAGCAGCTCCGCAGGGTCTTCCTACGAGCAGTACTTC
TRBJ2-7,-,TRBV20-1,many,CSARDRAFFYEQYF,TGCAGTGCTAGAGATAGGGCTTTTTTCTACGAGCAGTACTTC
TRBJ2-7,-,TRBV27,medium-sized,CASSLHISYEQYF,TGTGCCAGCAGTTTACACATCTCCTACGAGCAGTACTTC
TRBJ2-7,TRBD2,TRBV9,-,CASSALAGSSYEQYF,TGTGCCAGCAGCGCTCTAGCGGGGAGCTCCTACGAGCAGTACTTC
TRBJ2-3,-,TRBV6-2/TRBV6-3,-,CASSYGGPRLDTQYF,TGTGCCAGCAGTTACGGCGGGCCTCGTTTAGATACGCAGTATTTT
TRBJ2-1,-,TRBV18,-,CASSPGGGLSSYNEQFF,TGTGCCAGCTCACCGGGGGGAGGCCTTAGCTCCTACAATGAGCAGTTCTTC
TRBJ1-1,-,TRBV6-5,many,CASRSMGPEAFF,TGTGCCAGCCGTTCGATGGGTCCTGAAGCTTTCTTT
TRBJ1-2,-,TRBV13,medium-sized,CASSFSGVNYGYTF,TGTGCCAGCAGCTTTAGCGGGGTCAACTATGGCTACACCTTC
TRBJ1-5,-,TRBV15,medium-sized,CATSTTVGNQPQHF,TGTGCCACCAGCACGACGGTAGGAAATCAGCCCCAGCATTTT
TRBJ2-5,TRBD1,TRBV6-2/TRBV6-3,few,CASIAGGFFGETQYF,TGTGCCAGCATTGCAGGGGGATTTTTTGGAGAGACCCAGTACTTC
TRBJ1-1,-,TRBV28,many,CASSLLSGTEAFF,TGTGCCAGCAGCCTCCTATCGGGCACTGAAGCTTTCTTT
TRBJ2-1,TRBD2,TRBV20-1,-,CSASGLGFNTNEQFF,TGCAGTGCTTCCGGACTAGGCTTTAATACCAATGAGCAGTTCTTC
TRBJ2-1,-,TRBV29-1,-,CSVGLGPLYNEQFF,TGCAGCGTTGGGTTAGGACCTCTCTACAATGAGCAGTTCTTC
TRBJ2-5,-,TRBV7-9,many,CASSLELRETQYF,TGTGCCAGCAGCTTAGAACTCAGGGAGACCCAGTACTTC
TRBJ1-1,-,TRBV7-9,many,CASSLNSYTEAFF,TGTGCCAGCAGCTTAAACTCATACACTGAAGCTTTCTTT
TRBJ2-7,-,TRBV19,-,CASSIRSSEQYF,TGTGCCAGTAGTATAAGGAGCTCCGAGCAGTACTTC
TRBJ1-2,-,TRBV12-3/TRBV12-4,medium-sized,CASSVSSYGYTF,TGTGCCAGCAGTGTGAGCTCCTATGGCTACACCTTC
TRBJ2-3,-,TRBV19,-,CASNGRSTDTQYF,TGTGCCAGTAATGGGAGGAGCACAGATACGCAGTATTTT